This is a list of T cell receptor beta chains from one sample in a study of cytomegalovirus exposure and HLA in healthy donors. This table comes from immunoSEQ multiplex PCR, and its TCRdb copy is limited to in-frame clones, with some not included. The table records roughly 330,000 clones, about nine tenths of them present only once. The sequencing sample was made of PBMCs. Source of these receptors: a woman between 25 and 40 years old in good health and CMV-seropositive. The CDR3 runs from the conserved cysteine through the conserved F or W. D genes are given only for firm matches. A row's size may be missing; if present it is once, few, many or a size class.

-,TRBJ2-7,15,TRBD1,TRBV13,TGTGCCAGCAGCTCGAGGGACAGGGGAGGGGTCGAGCAGTACTTC,CASSSRDRGGVEQYF
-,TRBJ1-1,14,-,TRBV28,TGTGCCAGCAGTTTGGGCAGAATGAACACTGAAGCTTTCTTT,CASSLGRMNTEAFF
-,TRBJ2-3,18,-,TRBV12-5,TGTGCTAGTGGTTTGGTACTTGACGGGACCGCTAGCACAGATACGCAGTATTTT,CASGLVLDGTASTDTQYF
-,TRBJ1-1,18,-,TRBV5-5,TGTGCCAGCAGCTTGAACCCCTTCCCGGGAGGAGGAAACACTGAAGCTTTCTTT,CASSLNPFPGGGNTEAFF
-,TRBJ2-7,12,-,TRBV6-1,TGTGCCAGCAGTGAAACCTTTGTCGAGCAGTACTTC,CASSETFVEQYF
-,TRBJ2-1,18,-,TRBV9,TGTGCCAGCAGCGATCCGAAACTCGGGGGTAGCTCCTACAATGAGCAGTTCTTC,CASSDPKLGGSSYNEQFF
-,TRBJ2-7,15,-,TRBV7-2,TGTGCCAGCAGCCAGGGCCCGGGAACCCCCTACGAGCAGTACTTC,CASSQGPGTPYEQYF
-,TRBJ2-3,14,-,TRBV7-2,TGTGCCAGCAGCTTAAATAGGGGCACAGATACGCAGTATTTT,CASSLNRGTDTQYF
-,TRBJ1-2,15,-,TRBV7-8,TGTGCCAGCAGCTTAGGGGGATGGGGGAACTATGGCTACACCTTC,CASSLGGWGNYGYTF
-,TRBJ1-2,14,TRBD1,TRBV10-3,TGTGCCATCACCCAGGGGGCAGCTAACTATGGCTACACCTTC,CAITQGAANYGYTF
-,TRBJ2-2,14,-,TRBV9,TGTGCCAGCAGCGTGGCGGGCCAGGCCGGGGAGCTGTTTTTT,CASSVAGQAGELFF
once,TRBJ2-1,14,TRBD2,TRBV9,TGTGCCAGCAGTGGCGGGGGGGCCTACAATGAGCAGTTCTTC,CASSGGGAYNEQFF
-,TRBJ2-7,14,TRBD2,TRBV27,TGTGCCAGCAGTGAGCGGGGGGGCTCCTACGAGCAGTACTTC,CASSERGGSYEQYF
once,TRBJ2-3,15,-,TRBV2,TGTGCCAGCGGAGTAGCTAAGTACAGCACAGATACGCAGTATTTT,CASGVAKYSTDTQYF
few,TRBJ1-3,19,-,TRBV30,TGTGCCTGGAGTGGGGTTTTCAAGACAGGAGCTTACTCTGGAAACACCATATATTTT,CAWSGVFKTGAYSGNTIYF
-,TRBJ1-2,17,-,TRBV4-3,TGCGCCAGCAGCCGAAGGAGCCTTTCCTCGCTAGAGGGTGGCTACACCTTC,CASSRRSLSSLEGGYTF
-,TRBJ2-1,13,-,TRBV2,TGTGCCAGCAGCGCGACTACATACAATGAGCAGTTCTTC,CASSATTYNEQFF
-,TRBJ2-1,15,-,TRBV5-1,TGCGCCAGCAGCTTTTCGTTGCAGGGGAATTATGAGCAGTTCTTC,CASSFSLQGNYEQFF
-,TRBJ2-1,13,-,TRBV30,TGTGCCTGGAGTGTCGCGGGAATCAATGAGCAGTTCTTC,CAWSVAGINEQFF
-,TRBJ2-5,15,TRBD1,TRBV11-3,TGTGCCAGCAGCCGTACAGGGGTTGGAGGAGAGACCCAGTACTTC,CASSRTGVGGETQYF
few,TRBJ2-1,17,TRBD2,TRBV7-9,TGTGCCAGCAGCTCTTCCCAAGCGGGGCACTCCTACAATGAGCAGTTCTTC,CASSSSQAGHSYNEQFF
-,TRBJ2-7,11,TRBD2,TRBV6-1,TGTGGAAGCGGGAGGGCCAGGGAGCAGTACTTC,CGSGRAREQYF
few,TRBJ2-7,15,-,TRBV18,TGTGCCAGCTCACCACGAGACTCCACCCGGGCCGAGCAGTACTTC,CASSPRDSTRAEQYF
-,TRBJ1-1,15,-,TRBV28,TGTGCCAGCAGTACCCGGACGGAAGTGAACACTGAAGCTTTCTTT,CASSTRTEVNTEAFF
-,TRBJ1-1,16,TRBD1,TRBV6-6,TGTGCCAGCAGGCAAGGACAGGGGCTAATGAACACTGAAGCTTTCTTT,CASRQGQGLMNTEAFF
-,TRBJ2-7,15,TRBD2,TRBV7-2,TGTGCCAGCAGCTTATCCACTAGCGGGACATACGAGCAGTACTTC,CASSLSTSGTYEQYF
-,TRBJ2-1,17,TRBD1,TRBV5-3,TGTGCCAGAAGCTTATATACAGGGACAGGGCCCTACAATGAGCAGTTCTTC,CARSLYTGTGPYNEQFF
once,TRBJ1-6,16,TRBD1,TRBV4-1,TGCGCCAGCAGCCAAGAAGGGACAGGGGGCGAGTCACCCCTCCACTTT,CASSQEGTGGESPLHF
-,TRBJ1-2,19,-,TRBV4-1,TGCGCCAGCAGCCAAGGAAATCAGGGTATAGGTATGCGTAACTATGGCTACACCTTC,CASSQGNQGIGMRNYGYTF
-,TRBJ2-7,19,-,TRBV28,TGTGCCAGCAGTTTTGTGATACAGGGGAGGTCGGGAGTTCGGGACGAGCAGTACTTC,CASSFVIQGRSGVRDEQYF
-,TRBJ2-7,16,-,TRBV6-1,TGTGCCAGCAGTGAAGGGGTGGGGGGGGCTGCCTACGAGCAGTACTTC,CASSEGVGGAAYEQYF
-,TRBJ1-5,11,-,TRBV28,TGTGCGGGGGGCCGGGGGCAGCCCCAGCATTTT,CAGGRGQPQHF
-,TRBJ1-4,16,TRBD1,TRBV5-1,TGCGCCAGCAGCCCGGGACAGGGGATCACTAATGAAAAACTGTTTTTT,CASSPGQGITNEKLFF
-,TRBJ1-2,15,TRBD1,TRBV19,TGTGCCAGTAGTATCCCCGGGACAGGGTTCTATGGCTACACCTTC,CASSIPGTGFYGYTF
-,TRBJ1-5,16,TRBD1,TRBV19,TGTGCCAGTAGTAGCGACAGGGACGCGCGCAATCAGCCCCAGCATTTT,CASSSDRDARNQPQHF
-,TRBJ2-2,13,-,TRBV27,TGTGCCAGCAGTCCCTCCCGAACCGGGGAGCTGTTTTTT,CASSPSRTGELFF
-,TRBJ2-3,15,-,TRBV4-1,TGCGCCAGCAGCCCACAGTTTGGGAGGACAGATACGCAGTATTTT,CASSPQFGRTDTQYF
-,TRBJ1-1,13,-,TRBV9,TGTGCCAGCAGCGTAGGCATGAACACTGAAGCTTTCTTT,CASSVGMNTEAFF
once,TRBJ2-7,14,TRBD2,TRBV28,TGTGCCAGCGTGTTAGCGGGAGGGCCCAACGAGCAGTACTTC,CASVLAGGPNEQYF
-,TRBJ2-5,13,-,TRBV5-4,TGTGCCAGCAGACTTATCGGCTCGCAGACCCAGTACTTC,CASRLIGSQTQYF